What follows are 19 T cell receptor beta chains derived from one specimen sequenced in a study of T cells in localized non-small cell lung cancer. Using immunoSEQ multiplex PCR, the repertoire was profiled, and TCRdb retains in-frame clones only, with some absent. The table lists roughly 24,000 clones, roughly 90% of them singletons. The source material was peripheral blood, sampled before any cancer treatment. Receptor source: a female donor over 55 with stage II squamous cell lung carcinoma.

As concerns this clone: The germline gene is not matched at one end of the junction; a read error may be the cause. As DNA, the CDR3 is TGTGCTAGCAGCCGGGACAGGGGGGAAACCGGGGAGCTGTTTTTT. This encodes CASSRDRGETGELFF. This chain joins TRBV7-7 and TRBJ2-2; TRBD1 agrees at 11 bases. The germline CDR1 and CDR2 sequences are SSHAT and FNYEAQ (reference sequence). CDR3 length: 15 residues.

This clone was seen a few times. CDR3: CSVFRTRDEQFF. Here the CDR3 DNA reads TGCAGCGTATTCCGGACTAGGGATGAGCAGTTCTTC. The chain is built from TRBV29-1 and TRBJ2-1; 7 bases map to TRBD2. The CDR3 consists of 12 residues. The V and J ends lost 6 bases and 8 bases, in that order; junction bases with no gene match: 7. Germline CDR1 is SQVTM and CDR2 is ANQGSEA.

This clone was seen more than once but under ten times. The rearrangement links TRBV19 to TRBJ2-1; TRBD2 matches 11 bases. The germline gives CDR1 LNHDA, CDR2 SQIVND (reference sequence). There are 15 residues in the CDR3. V shed 9 bases and J 5 bases; nucleotides not matched to a gene: 9. CDR3 nucleotide sequence: TGTGCCAGCAGGCCGGGGACTAGCGGCAACAATGAGCAGTTCTTC. Its translation is CASRPGTSGNNEQFF.

The chain joins TRBV5-1 to TRBJ2-5; 9 bases are a match to TRBD2. The last part of the DNA fits TRBJ2-7 better; the J call may be wrong. CDR1 is SGHRS and CDR2 is YFSETQ in the germline V gene. The CDR3 has 15 amino acids. For the CDR3, the DNA is TGCGCCAGCAGCCCGCGGACTAGCGACGTCTACGAGCAGTACTTC. It is translated as CASSPRTSDVYEQYF.

The V gene is TRBV7-2, the J gene TRBJ2-3; 7 bases map to TRBD1. The junction had 5 bases not matched to a gene; V was cut back by 4 bases and J by 1 base. There are 15 residues in the CDR3. Germline V gene lookup returns CDR1 SGHTA and CDR2 FQGNSA. The chain's CDR3 is CASSSEGAGTDTQYF. The CDR3 bases are TGTGCCAGCAGCTCCGAGGGGGCCGGCACAGATACGCAGTATTTT.

The chain recombines TRBV7-9 with TRBJ1-2; 8 bases line up with TRBD1. Germline-derived CDR1 and CDR2 are SEHNR and FQNEAQ (reference sequence). This CDR3 spans 14 amino acids. V lost 1 base and J lost 7; bases outside the gene matches: 5. The CDR3 nucleotides are TGTGCCAGCAGCTTAGGGACAGGGCACTTTGGCTACACCTTC. Translation gives CASSLGTGHFGYTF.

The V and J genes are TRBV6-6 and TRBJ1-2; D not certain. V was trimmed by 3 bases and J by 4 bases, leaving 15 bases between them. This CDR3 is built from 15 residues. Looked up from germline, CDR1 is MNHNY and CDR2 is SVGAGI (reference sequence). This chain's CDR3 is CASSYVAGSGYGYTF. The CDR3 DNA is TGTGCCAGCAGTTATGTCGCGGGCTCGGGCTATGGCTACACCTTC.

CDR3 nucleotides: TGTGCCTGGGCGGACCTCACCCCTGAGCAGTTCTTC. It is translated as CAWADLTPEQFF. This rearrangement joins TRBV30 to TRBJ2-1; D not resolved. Germline V gives CDR1 GTSNPN, CDR2 SVGIG (reference sequence). The ends were cut back, 5 bases at V and 9 bases at J, with 14 bases in the middle. The CDR3 is 12 amino acids.

The CDR3 spells CASSYSETGAGGYTF. In nucleotides, the CDR3 is TGTGCCAGCAGTTACTCGGAGACAGGGGCGGGCGGCTACACCTTC. The V and J genes are TRBV6-5 and TRBJ1-2; 8 nucleotides line up with TRBD1. In germline, CDR1 is MNHEY, CDR2 SVGAGI. This CDR3 is built from 15 residues. Trimming at V came to 0 bases and at J to 8 bases, leaving 8 bases not matched to a gene.

This clone was observed a few times. This chain uses TRBV6-1 with TRBJ2-5, with TRBD2 matching 9 bases. The CDR3 is made up of 15 amino acids. With 2 bases clipped from V and 5 bases from J, the junction kept 6 bases outside the gene matches. CDR1 is MNHNS and CDR2 is SASEGT in the germline V gene. The CDR3 DNA follows: TGTGCCAGCAGTGAATTAGCGGGAGAATTGGAGACCCAGTACTTC. Its protein product is CASSELAGELETQYF.

The chain uses TRBV18 and TRBJ2-1; D may match TRBD1 or TRBD2 (5 bases each). This CDR3 has 15 residues. Germline loops: CDR1 KGHSH, CDR2 LQKENI. The V gene lost 3 bases and the J gene lost 0 bases, with 9 bases spanning the gap. The DNA for the CDR3 is TGTGCCAGCTCACCCGGGACCGTCTCCTACAATGAGCAGTTCTTC. Its protein product is CASSPGTVSYNEQFF.

The chain has TRBV10-2 and TRBJ2-5, with D perhaps matching TRBD2 (7 bases). V shed 5 bases and J shed 4 bases, with 11 bases lying between them. Germline CDR1 WSHSY, CDR2 SAAADI. The CDR3 is 13 residues long. The CDR3 region is CASSRGAGETQYF. CDR3 in DNA: TGCGCCAGCAGTCGGGGGGCGGGAGAGACCCAGTACTTC.

The rearrangement uses TRBV25-1 and TRBJ1-3, with 8 positions matching TRBD1. Per the germline V gene, CDR1 is MGHDK and CDR2 is SYGVNS. V was clipped by 6 bases and J by 0 bases; unmatched bases: 10. The CDR3 contains 17 residues. CDR3 sequence (DNA): TGTGCCAGCAGAAAGGGGCAGGGGGCTCCCTCTGGAAACACCATATATTTT. Residues: CASRKGQGAPSGNTIYF.

This clone has only one observation. CDR3 amino acids: CASSLVWSYEAFF. CDR3 in DNA: TGTGCCAGCAGCTTAGTATGGTCGTATGAAGCTTTCTTT. The rearrangement links TRBV7-9 to TRBJ1-1; D not certain. The V gene lost 1 base and the J gene lost 7 bases, with 10 bases spanning the gap. The CDR3 consists of 13 residues. Germline lookup yields CDR1 SEHNR and CDR2 FQNEAQ (reference sequence).

V is TRBV5-1 and J is TRBJ1-2; no clear D. CDR3 size: 14 residues. Germline-derived CDR1 and CDR2 are SGHRS and YFSETQ. V lost 0 bases and J 2 bases, leaving 8 bases between the germline ends. The CDR3 nucleotides read TGCGCCAGCAGCTTGGATCCTTTGAACTATGGCTACACCTTC. Protein product: CASSLDPLNYGYTF.

The chain links TRBV19 to TRBJ2-3; D call uncertain. CDR1 is LNHDA, CDR2 SQIVND, per germline (reference sequence). The CDR3 is 14 amino acids. Trimming stripped 3 bases from V and 2 bases from J, with 9 bases between. CDR3 sequence reads: CASSIELSTDTQYF. As DNA, the CDR3 is TGTGCCAGTAGTATCGAGCTATCCACAGATACGCAGTATTTT.

The V call is TRBV27, the J call TRBJ2-3, with D perhaps matching TRBD1 (5 bases). This CDR3 region has 16 residues. CDR1 and CDR2 from the germline V gene are MNHEY and SMNVEV (reference sequence). Trimming pared 0 bases from V and 2 bases from J, leaving 12 bases between. DNA of the CDR3: TGTGCCAGCAGTTTATCGGGCCAGGGAAACACAGATACGCAGTATTTT. The encoded protein is CASSLSGQGNTDTQYF.

The gene calls are TRBV18 and TRBJ1-1; D unresolved. The CDR3 is made up of 13 amino acids. The germline gives CDR1 KGHSH, CDR2 LQKENI. With 6 bases removed from V and 10 bases from J, the gap between germline ends came to 18 bases. The CDR3 spells CASSLSPGIGAFF. For the CDR3, the DNA is TGTGCCAGCTCCCTGTCCCCGGGGATTGGAGCTTTCTTT.

V is TRBV5-1 and J is TRBJ2-3; TRBD2 aligns across 7 bases. Germline CDR1 is SGHRS and CDR2 is YFSETQ. The V segment lost 0 bases and the J segment 4 bases; nucleotides outside the gene matches: 5. The CDR3 runs to 15 residues. The CDR3 coding sequence is TGCGCCAGCAGCTTGGAGGGCGGGAGCGCAGATACGCAGTATTTT. Protein product: CASSLEGGSADTQYF.